The 20 T cell receptor beta chains listed next were all sequenced from one sample in a study of T cells after yellow fever vaccination. Via MiXCR, TCRdb re-called the 5' RACE reads, giving one row per CDR3 protein. The sample includes roughly 340,000 distinct CDR3 sequences, more than 8.5% of them seen just once. The starting material was PBMCs, obtained on the day of the first yellow fever vaccination. Receptors originate from a young man who received the YFV17D yellow fever vaccine.

The chain recombines TRBV6-1 with TRBJ2-7; TRBD1 agrees at 7 bases. Germline loops: CDR1 MNHNS, CDR2 SASEGT. After removal of 7 bases from V and 1 base from J, the junction contained 7 bases not matched to a gene. This CDR3 region has 14 residues. The CDR3 sequence: CASTTTGLSYEQYF. The CDR3 bases are TGTGCCAGCACCACGACAGGGTTGTCCTACGAGCAGTACTTC.

V usage is TRBV5-1 and J usage is TRBJ1-1, with D maybe TRBD1 (6 bases). CDR3 length: 13 residues. Germline CDR1 reads SGHRS; CDR2 reads YFSETQ. V was clipped by 7 bases and J by 5 bases, with 15 bases between them. CDR3 DNA: TGCGCCAGCTCGAGGGGGGAGATGACTGAAGCTTTCTTT. This gives the protein CASSRGEMTEAFF.

The CDR3 reads CASSFFTQPQHF. In DNA form, the CDR3 reads TGTGCCAGCAGTTTCTTTACTCAGCCCCAGCATTTT. This chain connects TRBV28 to TRBJ1-5; D call uncertain. V was pared by 3 bases and J by 6 bases, with 6 bases between. Germline V gives CDR1 MDHEN, CDR2 SYDVKM. The CDR3 sequence is 12 residues long.

This clonotype was detected ten times or more. V and J are TRBV11-2 and TRBJ2-1; TRBD2 agrees at 8 bases. The CDR3 extends over 15 amino acids. CDR1 is SGHAT, CDR2 FQNNGV, per germline. Trimming at V came to 7 bases and at J to 6 bases, leaving 11 bases not matched to a gene. The CDR3 region has the DNA TGTGCCAGCACCCCGGGAGGGGGGGGAGCCAATGAGCAGTTCTTC. This gives the protein CASTPGGGGANEQFF.

This clonotype was picked up many times. Its ends do not fully match the called genes, so a read error is possible. The V gene is TRBV20-1, the J gene TRBJ1-3, with 9 bases fitting TRBD1. CDR1 and CDR2 from the germline V gene are DFQATT and SNEGSKA (reference sequence). The CDR3 has 13 amino acids. The chain's CDR3 is CSAREGQGNTIYF. The DNA of the CDR3 is TGCAGTGCTAGAGAGGGACAGGGAAACACTATATATTTT.

This clonotype appeared many times. The genes are TRBV5-4 and TRBJ1-2; D may be TRBD1 (5 bases). The CDR3 loop spans 16 amino acids. Germline CDR1 is SGHNT and CDR2 is YYREEE (reference sequence). Trimming stripped 5 bases from V and 1 base from J, with 18 bases between. CDR3 residues: CASRIGTGAVNYGYTF. The CDR3, as DNA: TGTGCCAGCAGGATTGGGACGGGAGCTGTTAACTATGGCTACACCTTC.

This clonotype showed up just a few times. V gene TRBV12-3 or TRBV12-4 combines with J gene TRBJ2-3, with D perhaps assigned TRBD1 or TRBD2 (5 bases each). V lost 3 bases and J lost 6, with 13 bases in between. The CDR3 extends over 14 amino acids. The CDR3 region is CASSFLGEGDTQYF. As DNA, the CDR3 is TGTGCCAGCAGTTTCTTGGGGGAAGGGGATACGCAGTATTTT.

This clonotype was found many times. The rearrangement uses TRBV4-2 and TRBJ1-6; D is unresolved. V lost 4 bases to trimming and J lost 12 bases, with 13 bases between them. Germline CDR1 reads LGHNA; CDR2 reads YNFKEQ. CDR3 length: 13 residues. The DNA for the CDR3 is TGTGCCAGCAGCCCAATTACCAGGTTACCCCTCCACTTT. Protein sequence: CASSPITRLPLHF.

Concerning this clonotype: A read error may produce the germline difference seen at one junction end. This chain connects TRBV2 to TRBJ2-1; 9 bases are shared with TRBD2. Germline loops: CDR1 SNHLY, CDR2 FYNNEI. This CDR3 region has 18 residues. The CDR3 here is CACSFPVAGGPSYNEQFF. The CDR3 DNA sequence: TGTGCCTGCAGTTTCCCGGTCGCGGGGGGGCCCTCCTACAATGAGCAGTTCTTC.

The J gene is TRBJ1-4, the V gene TRBV7-2, with D perhaps TRBD1 (5 bases). V lost 2 bases and J lost 7, with 11 bases in between. Germline values: CDR1 SGHTA, CDR2 FQGNSA. CDR3 size: 14 residues. The DNA of the CDR3 is TGTGCCAGCAGCTTATGGGCAGGGACTGAAAAACTGTTTTTT. Its protein is CASSLWAGTEKLFF.

This rearrangement joins TRBV20-1 to TRBJ1-2; D unresolved. The V gene's germline CDR1 is DFQATT and CDR2 SNEGSKA (reference sequence). The CDR3 spans 13 residues. V lost 0 bases to trimming and J lost 2 bases, with 7 bases between them. The CDR3 is CSARELPNYGYTF. CDR3 DNA: TGCAGTGCTAGAGAGCTGCCCAACTATGGCTACACCTTC.

This chain connects TRBV9 to TRBJ2-3; D is unresolved. The CDR3 totals 13 residues. Trimming left V 3 bases short and J 2 bases short, with 7 bases between. The germline CDR1 and CDR2 sequences are SGDLS and YYNGEE. CDR3 sequence (DNA): TGTGCCAGCAGCGCGGCATCCACAGATACGCAGTATTTT. Translation gives CASSAASTDTQYF.

Many counts were recorded for this clonotype. The chain has TRBV27 and TRBJ1-6; D unresolved. The CDR3 runs to 12 residues. Trimming pared 3 bases from V and 4 bases from J, leaving 1 base between. In germline, CDR1 is MNHEY, CDR2 SMNVEV (reference sequence). CDR3 sequence (DNA): TGTGCCAGCAGTTTGTATAATTCACCCCTCCACTTT. Its translation is CASSLYNSPLHF.

This clonotype was counted between two and nine times. CDR3 bases: TGTGCCAGCAGCCAAGCGCGTCAGGCCTACACTGAAGCTTTCTTT. It translates to CASSQARQAYTEAFF. The chain couples TRBV3-1 to TRBJ1-1, with D unresolved. This CDR3 contains 15 residues. V was trimmed by 1 base and J by 3 bases, leaving 12 bases between them. CDR1 is LGHDT and CDR2 is YNNKEL in the germline V gene (reference sequence).

This clonotype was recorded a few times. CDR3 sequence reads: CASGFHYGYTF. The CDR3 DNA is TGTGCCAGCGGCTTCCACTATGGCTACACCTTC. The rearrangement joins TRBV27 to TRBJ1-2; no clear D. This CDR3 contains 11 residues. CDR1 is MNHEY, CDR2 SMNVEV, per germline (reference sequence). V was cut by 8 bases and J by 3 bases, with 7 bases left in between.

This clonotype was counted ten times or more. The rearrangement uses TRBV12-3 or TRBV12-4 and TRBJ2-2; TRBD2 is a possible D gene (5 bases). The CDR3 sequence is 16 residues long. V was clipped by 3 bases and J by 2 bases, with 13 bases between them. CDR3 region: CASSFNRDPNTGELFF. The CDR3 DNA sequence: TGTGCCAGCAGTTTTAACCGGGATCCTAACACCGGGGAGCTGTTTTTT.

This clonotype was counted between two and nine times. V gene TRBV18 combines with J gene TRBJ1-3; D is uncertain. CDR3 length: 15 residues. Trimming pared 2 bases from V and 0 bases from J, leaving 8 bases between. Germline values: CDR1 KGHSH, CDR2 LQKENI. The CDR3 nucleotides are TGTGCCAGCTCACCAACGCTCAACTCTGGAAACACCATATATTTT. Translating it yields CASSPTLNSGNTIYF.

The V call is TRBV5-1, the J call TRBJ1-3, with D uncertain. This CDR3 contains 15 residues. Germline V gene sequence: CDR1 SGHRS, CDR2 YFSETQ. V was trimmed by 4 bases and J by 2 bases, leaving 13 bases between them. The DNA of the CDR3 is TGCGCCAGCAGCGTGTCCCCCGGGACTGGAAACACCATATATTTT. Its translation: CASSVSPGTGNTIYF.

The chain has TRBV20-1 and TRBJ2-1; 8 nucleotides agree with TRBD2. The ends lost 6 bases at V and 3 bases at J; junction bases unmatched: 4. The CDR3 runs 13 residues. CDR1 DFQATT and CDR2 SNEGSKA come from the germline V gene (reference sequence). For the CDR3, the DNA is TGCAGTGCGTATCGGGGGGGCTACAATGAGCAGTTCTTC. Amino acid sequence: CSAYRGGYNEQFF.

The chain uses TRBV7-9 and TRBJ2-3, with 9 bases fitting TRBD2. The germline gives CDR1 SEHNR, CDR2 FQNEAQ (reference sequence). CDR3 length: 16 amino acids. After removal of 2 bases from V and 3 bases from J, the junction contained 6 bases not matched to a gene. The CDR3 bases are TGTGCCAGCAGCTTATGGGATAGCGGGGGTACAGATACGCAGTATTTT. Translated, it gives CASSLWDSGGTDTQYF. Variable domain in full (rest from reference TRBV7-9 and TRBJ2-3): DTGVSQNPRHKITKRGQNVTFRCDPISEHNRLYWYRQTLGQGPEFLTYFQNEAQLEKSRLLSDRFSAERPKGSFSTLEIQRTEQGDSAMYLCASSLWDSGGTDTQYFGPGTRLTVL.